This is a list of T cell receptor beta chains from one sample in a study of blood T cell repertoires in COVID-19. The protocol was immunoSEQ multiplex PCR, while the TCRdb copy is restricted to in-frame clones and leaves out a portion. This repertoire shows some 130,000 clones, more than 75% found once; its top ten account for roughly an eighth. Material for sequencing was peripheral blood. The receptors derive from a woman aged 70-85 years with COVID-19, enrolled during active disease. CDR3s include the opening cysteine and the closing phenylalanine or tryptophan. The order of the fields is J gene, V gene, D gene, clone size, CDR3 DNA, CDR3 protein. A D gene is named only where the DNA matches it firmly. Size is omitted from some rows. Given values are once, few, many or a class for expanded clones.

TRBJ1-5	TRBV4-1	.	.	TGCGCCAGCAGCCAAGAGGTGAGGCAGCCCCAGCATTTT	CASSQEVRQPQHF
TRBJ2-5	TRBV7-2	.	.	TGTGCCTCCAAAAAGAGTCGGGAGACCCAGTACTTC	CASKKSRETQYF
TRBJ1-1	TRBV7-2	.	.	TGTGCCAGCAGCTCCCTAGGGAACACTGAAGCTTTCTTT	CASSSLGNTEAFF
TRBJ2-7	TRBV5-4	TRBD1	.	TGTGCCAGCAGCTTGGACAGGGGGCAAACCTACGAGCAGTACTTC	CASSLDRGQTYEQYF
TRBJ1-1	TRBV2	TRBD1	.	TGTGCCAGCAGTCCCAACAGGGGACGCACTGAAGCTTTCTTT	CASSPNRGRTEAFF
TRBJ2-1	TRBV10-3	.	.	TGTGCCAGCCAAGACAGTGGGTACAATGAGCAGTTCTTC	CASQDSGYNEQFF
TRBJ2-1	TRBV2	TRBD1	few	TGTGCCAGCAGTGTGGGACAGGTTTACAATGAGCAGTTCTTC	CASSVGQVYNEQFF
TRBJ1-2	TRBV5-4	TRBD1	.	TGTGCCAGCAGCAGGGACAGAGAAGGCTACACCTTC	CASSRDREGYTF
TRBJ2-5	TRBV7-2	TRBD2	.	TGTGCCAGCAGTTGGGTAGTCTCTAGCGGGGGGGAGACCCAGTACTTC	CASSWVVSSGGETQYF
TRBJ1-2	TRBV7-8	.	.	TGTGCCAGCAGCGCCACGCACTTGCGGGCGGTCTATGGCTACACCTTC	CASSATHLRAVYGYTF
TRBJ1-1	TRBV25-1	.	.	TGTGCCAGCAGTGGGGCCCCGGGACAAAACACTGAAGCTTTCTTT	CASSGAPGQNTEAFF
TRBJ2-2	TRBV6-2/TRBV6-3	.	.	TGTGCCAGCAGTTCCCCGGTCTTTTATTTTACCGGGGAGCTGTTTTTT	CASSSPVFYFTGELFF
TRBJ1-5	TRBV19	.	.	TGTGCCAGTAGTATCCAGTTTAGCAATCAGCCCCAGCATTTT	CASSIQFSNQPQHF
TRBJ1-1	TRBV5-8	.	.	TGTGCCAGCAGCGTCAGGGTCCCCACTGAAGCTTTCTTT	CASSVRVPTEAFF
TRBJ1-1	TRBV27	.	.	TGTGCCAGCAGTTTGAATGGGGGGGAGAACACTGAAGCTTTCTTT	CASSLNGGENTEAFF
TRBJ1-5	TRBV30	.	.	TGTGCCTGGAGTGTAAATGGGGGTGCGGGGCAGCCCCAGCATTTT	CAWSVNGGAGQPQHF
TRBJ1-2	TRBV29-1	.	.	TGCAGCGTTGAAGAGCCAGGTACCTATGGCTACACCTTC	CSVEEPGTYGYTF
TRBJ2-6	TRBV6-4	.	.	TGTGCCAGCAGTGACGGAGGGTCTGGGGCCAACGTCCTGACTTTC	CASSDGGSGANVLTF
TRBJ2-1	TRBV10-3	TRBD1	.	TGTGCCATCAGTGAGCCGGGACAGGGGGCTGGGAATGAGCAGTTCTTC	CAISEPGQGAGNEQFF
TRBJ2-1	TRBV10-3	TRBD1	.	TGTGCCATCAGTGAGGGGGACAGGGACGGGAATGAGCAGTTCTTC	CAISEGDRDGNEQFF
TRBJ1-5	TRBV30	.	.	TGTGCCTGGAGTGTCTCCAGGGTAAATCAGCCCCAGCATTTT	CAWSVSRVNQPQHF
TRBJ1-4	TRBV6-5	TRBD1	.	TGTGCCAGCAGGAGAGACCGGGACAGTTCTGAAAAACTGTTTTTT	CASRRDRDSSEKLFF
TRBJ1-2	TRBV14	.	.	TGTGCCAGCAGCCAAGAGAGCCCTATGGGCACGCGAGGCTACACCTTC	CASSQESPMGTRGYTF
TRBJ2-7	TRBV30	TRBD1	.	TGTGCCTGGAGTCCCGGACAGGGGATTGTCTACGAGCAGTACTTC	CAWSPGQGIVYEQYF
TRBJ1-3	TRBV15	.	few	TGTGCCACCAGCAGTCGTCGCCGGGGGAGCTCTGGAAACACCATATATTTT	CATSSRRRGSSGNTIYF
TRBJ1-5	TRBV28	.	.	TGTGCCAGCAGAGACAGGAATCAGCCCCAGCATTTT	CASRDRNQPQHF
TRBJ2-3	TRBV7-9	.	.	TGTGCCAGCAGCCCGGGACACATTGCAGATACGCAGTATTTT	CASSPGHIADTQYF
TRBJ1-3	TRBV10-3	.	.	TGTGCCACCCAAATTAACCGACAGGCCGCCTCTGGAAACACCATATATTTT	CATQINRQAASGNTIYF
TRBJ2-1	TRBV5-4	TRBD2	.	TGTGCCAGCAGCGCTAGCGGGGGGCCCACTCACGAGCAGTTCTTC	CASSASGGPTHEQFF
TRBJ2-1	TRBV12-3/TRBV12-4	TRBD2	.	TGTGCCAGCAGTTCTCGGACTAGCCCCCCGTTCTTC	CASSSRTSPPFF
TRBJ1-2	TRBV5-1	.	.	TGCGCCAGCAGTTCAGCCGACAGCACCCTATCCGGCTACACCTTC	CASSSADSTLSGYTF
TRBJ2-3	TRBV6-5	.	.	TGTGCCAGCAGCCCCAGGGGACGTCCAGATACGCAGTATTTT	CASSPRGRPDTQYF
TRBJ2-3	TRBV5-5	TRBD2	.	TGTGCCAGCAGCTCTTCCCAGCGGGGGGGCCCAGATACGCAGTATTTT	CASSSSQRGGPDTQYF
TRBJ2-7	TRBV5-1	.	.	TGCGCCAGCAGCAACGGACAATTCATCTCCTACGAGCAGTACTTC	CASSNGQFISYEQYF
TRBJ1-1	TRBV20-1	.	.	TGCAGTGCCCCTCTTTCCCCCCGAGCTTTCTTT	CSAPLSPRAFF
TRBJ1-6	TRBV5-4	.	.	TGTGCCAGCAGCCAACGGGGGGGTGGTTCACCCCTCCACTTT	CASSQRGGGSPLHF